These T cell receptor beta chains were read from a single sample in a study of blood T cells in healthy people across ages. Each CDR3 protein gets one entry after TCRdb re-called the 5' RACE reads with MiXCR. This table has about 780,000 distinct CDR3 sequences, more than 25% appearing once. These records were also assigned to another study, of T cells of mothers and their children.

Source material: blood. The receptors here all came from a boy younger than 18 in good health. Each CDR3 is given with its conserved first and last residue. D genes are given only for firm matches. Only part of the rows carry a size: once, few, many, or a class if the clone is expanded.

>TRBJ1-2|TRBV9|once|NA
TGTGCCAGCAGCGTAGTTGGGGGACTCTATGGCTACACCTTC
CASSVVGGLYGYTF
>TRBJ2-5|TRBV10-3|NA|NA
TGTGCCATCAGTGAGTCGATGGGGGGAAAAGAGACCCAGTACTTC
CAISESMGGKETQYF
>TRBJ2-7|TRBV5-1|few|NA
TGCGCCAGCAGGGCCCAACCCACAGGGACGAGCTCCTACGAGCAATACTTC
CASRAQPTGTSSYEQYF
>TRBJ2-5|TRBV20-1|NA|TRBD2
TGCAGTGCTAGTTCGCTCTCTTGGGCGGGGGAAAAAGAGACCCAGTACTTC
CSASSLSWAGEKETQYF
>TRBJ1-2|TRBV5-1|NA|NA
TGCGCCAGCAGCACCCGGGCAGCCCGCTATGGCTACACCTTC
CASSTRAARYGYTF
>TRBJ2-1|TRBV7-9|few|TRBD2
TGTGCCAGCAGCTTAGTTGGGGGCGGGGGGCCTCCGAATGAGCAGTTCTTC
CASSLVGGGGPPNEQFF
>TRBJ1-4|TRBV11-2|NA|TRBD1
TGTGCCAGCAGCCCTGGACAGGGTTCAACTAATGAAAAACTGTTTTTT
CASSPGQGSTNEKLFF
>TRBJ2-5|TRBV12-3/TRBV12-4|few|NA
TGTGCCAGCAGTTCAATCCGGGGGGCAGGGGGCTTAAAGACCCAGTACTTC
CASSSIRGAGGLKTQYF
>TRBJ2-7|TRBV6-5|NA|TRBD2
TGTGCCAGCAGTTACGGCCCGGGGGGGACGAACTACGAGCAGTACTTC
CASSYGPGGTNYEQYF
>TRBJ2-5|TRBV7-2|many|NA
TGTGCCAGCACCCCGGGTGCCGAGACCCAGTACTTC
CASTPGAETQYF
>TRBJ1-3|TRBV2|NA|NA
TGTGCCAGCTCCAAAAGGGGCAGCTCTGGAAACACCATATATTTT
CASSKRGSSGNTIYF
>TRBJ1-3|TRBV3-1|NA|TRBD1
TGTGCCAGCAGCCAAGACAGGGGGAATTCTGGAAACACCATATATTTT
CASSQDRGNSGNTIYF
>TRBJ2-7|TRBV28|few|NA
TGTGCCAGCAGTTTATTTCTCCGGCAGGGGAGGTATCGGTACTTC
CASSLFLRQGRYRYF
>TRBJ2-2|TRBV29-1|few|NA
TGCAGCGTTACGGTGGTGGGGGCGGGGAAGGACGGGGAGCTGTTTTTT
CSVTVVGAGKDGELFF
>TRBJ2-5|TRBV25-1|few|TRBD2
TGTGCCAGCAGTGACATAATCGGTCTAGCGGCCAAAGAGACCCAGTACTTC
CASSDIIGLAAKETQYF
>TRBJ1-4|TRBV18|NA|NA
TGTGCCAGCTCACCATTCAGCAGAGAGGGGGAAAAACTGTTTTTT
CASSPFSREGEKLFF
>TRBJ2-1|TRBV2|few|NA
TGTGCCAGCAGGGCACGCGAGAAACAATCCTACAATGGGCAGTTCTTC
CASRAREKQSYNGQFF
>TRBJ2-2|TRBV24-1|few|NA
TGTGCCACCAGCGAATCGGCCCGGCGGTACACCGGGGAGCTGTTTTTT
CATSESARRYTGELFF
>TRBJ2-4|TRBV13|few|TRBD2
TGTGCCAGCAGCACCTTAGCGGGGGGGCCCAAAAACATTCAGTACTTC
CASSTLAGGPKNIQYF
>TRBJ2-1|TRBV30|NA|NA
TGTGCCTGGTCCGGGGGGCCTAGCTCCTACAATGAGCAGTTCTTC
CAWSGGPSSYNEQFF
>TRBJ2-5|TRBV11-2|NA|TRBD2
TGTGCCAGCAGCTTACGGGGGATAGCGGGGAGCCAAGAGACCCAGTACTTC
CASSLRGIAGSQETQYF
>TRBJ1-6|TRBV11-2|few|NA
TGTGCCAGCAACAGGGCTATGGATTCACCCCTCCACTTT
CASNRAMDSPLHF
>TRBJ2-4|TRBV11-2|NA|NA
TGTGCCAGCAGCTTCGGGGGCGGGGGTGACATTCAGTACTTC
CASSFGGGGDIQYF
>TRBJ2-1|TRBV7-3|NA|NA
TGTGCCAGCAGCTTAGAGGGACTCCCCATCAATGAGCAGTTCTTC
CASSLEGLPINEQFF
>TRBJ2-1|TRBV29-1|NA|NA
TGCAGCGTTGAGAGTTCCTACAATGAGCAGTTCTTC
CSVESSYNEQFF
>TRBJ1-2|TRBV6-5|few|NA
TGTGCCAGCAGCCCCCAGCAAGACGTCGGCTACACCTTC
CASSPQQDVGYTF
>TRBJ2-5|TRBV20-1|NA|TRBD2
TGCAGTGCTAGAGCGACTAGCGGGCAAGAGACCCAGTACTTC
CSARATSGQETQYF
>TRBJ2-3|TRBV24-1|NA|NA
TGTGCCACCAGTGATCAACCGGGACTCCTAAGCACAGATACGCAGTATTTT
CATSDQPGLLSTDTQYF
>TRBJ2-5|TRBV7-3|few|NA
TGTGCCAGCAGCGTAGGACAGTCCAAACGAGAGATCCAGTACTTC
CASSVGQSKREIQYF
>TRBJ1-2|TRBV27|NA|NA
TGTGCCAGCGCTCCCCAGGGGAGTTCGAACTATGGCTACACCTTC
CASAPQGSSNYGYTF
>TRBJ2-2|TRBV7-2|few|TRBD1
TGTGCCAGCAGCTTTTCCGGGACAGGGGGCCACACCGGGGAGCTGTTTTTT
CASSFSGTGGHTGELFF
>TRBJ2-4|TRBV6-5|NA|NA
TGTGCCAGCACCCGAGAAGGCATTCAGTACTTC
CASTREGIQYF
>TRBJ2-7|TRBV29-1|NA|NA
TGCAGCGTTGTTTTGGAACTCATACCCTACGAGCAGTACTTC
CSVVLELIPYEQYF
>TRBJ1-4|TRBV15|few|NA
TGTGCCACCAGCAGAGATCTGGGCAGGCAGTTTTTT
CATSRDLGRQFF
>TRBJ1-5|TRBV20-1|NA|NA
TGCAGTGCTAGTGACCCGGCGAGCAATCAGCCCCAGCATTTT
CSASDPASNQPQHF
>TRBJ2-7|TRBV5-1|few|TRBD1
TGCGCCAGCAGCTTGGGACAGGGGGGAACCTACGAGCAGTACTTC
CASSLGQGGTYEQYF
>TRBJ1-5|TRBV12-3/TRBV12-4|many|NA
TGTGCCAGCAGCCCAGGGGGCAATCAGCCCCAGCATTTT
CASSPGGNQPQHF
>TRBJ2-5|TRBV11-1|NA|NA
TGTGCCAGCAGCTCCAGTAAGACCCAGTACTTC
CASSSSKTQYF
>TRBJ1-4|TRBV12-3/TRBV12-4|few|TRBD1
TGTGCCAGCAGTTTATGGGGGAGGGGGCGAGGGGAAAAACTGTTTTTT
CASSLWGRGRGEKLFF
>TRBJ1-3|TRBV6-8|NA|NA
TGTGCCAGCAGTTACAGGGTTGTAGCTGGAAACACCATATATTTT
CASSYRVVAGNTIYF
>TRBJ2-3|TRBV14|NA|TRBD2
TGTGCCAGCAGCCTCGGACTAGCGGGAGACTCAGATACGCAGTATTTT
CASSLGLAGDSDTQYF
>TRBJ2-2|TRBV12-3/TRBV12-4|few|NA
TGTGCCAGCAGCCCCAGGGGGGACGCTCCTTATCCGAACACCGGGGAGCTGTTTTTT
CASSPRGDAPYPNTGELFF
>TRBJ1-2|TRBV20-1|NA|NA
TGCAGTGCTAGAGATAACAGGAATGATGGCTACACCTTC
CSARDNRNDGYTF
>TRBJ1-1|TRBV11-1|few|TRBD1
TGTGCCAGCACTGACAGGGGAAACACTGAAGCTTTCTTT
CASTDRGNTEAFF
>TRBJ2-1|TRBV11-2|NA|NA
TGTGCCAGCAGCAAGAGACAGAACTACAATGAGCAGTTCTTC
CASSKRQNYNEQFF
>TRBJ1-1|TRBV4-1|few|TRBD1
TGCGCCAGCAGCCAAGATAGGGGACAGGGGAACACTGAAGCTTTCTTT
CASSQDRGQGNTEAFF
>TRBJ2-1|TRBV7-3|NA|NA
TGTGCCAGCAGCTTGGGCGGGGGCGACCAGTATGAGCAGTTCTTC
CASSLGGGDQYEQFF
>TRBJ2-5|TRBV7-2|few|TRBD2
TGTGCCAGCAGCTTAGGGTTGCGGGGGAGAGAGACCCAGTACTTC
CASSLGLRGRETQYF
>TRBJ2-1|TRBV4-1|few|NA
TGCGCCAGCAGCCAAGAGGGACCACGAAGGGGGCAGTTCTTC
CASSQEGPRRGQFF
>TRBJ2-3|TRBV29-1|NA|NA
TGCAGCGCGAAGCCCACCATAACAGATACGCAGTATTTT
CSAKPTITDTQYF
>TRBJ2-1|TRBV11-2|few|NA
TGTGCCAGCAGCCCTACAGACTTC
CASSPTDF
>TRBJ1-2|TRBV6-2/TRBV6-3|NA|TRBD1
TGTGCCAGCAACGAGGGGGCGCGAGGCTACACCTTC
CASNEGARGYTF
>TRBJ1-3|TRBV6-1|NA|NA
TGTGCCAGCAGTGAATTGGGCAGGGAGGACACCATATATTTT
CASSELGREDTIYF
>TRBJ2-7|TRBV12-3/TRBV12-4|NA|NA
TGTGCCAGCAGTTTTCACAGTGGGGCCTACGAGCAGTACTTC
CASSFHSGAYEQYF